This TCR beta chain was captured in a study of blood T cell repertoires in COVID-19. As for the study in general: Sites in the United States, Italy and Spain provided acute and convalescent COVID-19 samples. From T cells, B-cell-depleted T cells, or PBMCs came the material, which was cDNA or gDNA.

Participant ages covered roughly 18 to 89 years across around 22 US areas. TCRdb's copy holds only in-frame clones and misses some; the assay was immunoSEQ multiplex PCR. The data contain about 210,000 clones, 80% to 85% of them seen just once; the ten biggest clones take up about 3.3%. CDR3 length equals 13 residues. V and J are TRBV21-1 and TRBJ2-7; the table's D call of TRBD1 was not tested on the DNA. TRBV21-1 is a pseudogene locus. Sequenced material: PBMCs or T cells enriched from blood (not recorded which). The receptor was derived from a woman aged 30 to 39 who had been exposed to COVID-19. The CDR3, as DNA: TGTGCCAGCAGCAAGGGACAGTTCTACGAGCAGTACTTC. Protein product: CASSKGQFYEQYF.